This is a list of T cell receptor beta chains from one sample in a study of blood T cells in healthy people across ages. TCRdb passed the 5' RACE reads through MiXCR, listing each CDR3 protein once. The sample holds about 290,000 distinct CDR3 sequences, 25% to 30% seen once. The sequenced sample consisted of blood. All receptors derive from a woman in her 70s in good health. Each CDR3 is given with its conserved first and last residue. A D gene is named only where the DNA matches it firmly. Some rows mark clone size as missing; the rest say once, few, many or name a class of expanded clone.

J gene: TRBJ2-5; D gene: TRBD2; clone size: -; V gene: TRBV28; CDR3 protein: CASSSARTSQETQYF; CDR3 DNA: TGTGCCAGCAGTTCGGCACGGACTAGCCAAGAGACCCAGTACTTC
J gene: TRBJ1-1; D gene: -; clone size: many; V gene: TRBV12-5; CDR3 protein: CASGAGQTEAFF; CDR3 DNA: TGTGCTAGTGGGGCGGGACAAACTGAAGCTTTCTTT
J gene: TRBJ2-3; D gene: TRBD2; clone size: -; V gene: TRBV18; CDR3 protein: CASSPGSGGYTDTQYF; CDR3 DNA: TGTGCCAGCTCACCGGGCAGCGGGGGATACACAGATACGCAGTATTTT
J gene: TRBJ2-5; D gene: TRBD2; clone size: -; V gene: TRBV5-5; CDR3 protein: CASRPGGAVQETQYF; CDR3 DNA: TGTGCCAGCAGACCGGGAGGAGCGGTCCAAGAGACCCAGTACTTC
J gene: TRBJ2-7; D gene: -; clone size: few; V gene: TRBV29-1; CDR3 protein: CSASLGGEQYF; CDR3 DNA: TGCAGCGCTAGTCTAGGTGGCGAGCAGTACTTC
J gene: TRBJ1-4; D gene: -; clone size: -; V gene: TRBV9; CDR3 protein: CASSARPVAPGEKLFF; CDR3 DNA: TGTGCCAGCAGCGCTCGCCCCGTGGCACCGGGTGAAAAACTGTTTTTT
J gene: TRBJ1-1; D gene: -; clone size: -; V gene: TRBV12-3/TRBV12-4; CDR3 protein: CASTPKVVEAFF; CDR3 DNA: TGTGCCAGCACCCCTAAGGTAGTCGAAGCTTTCTTT
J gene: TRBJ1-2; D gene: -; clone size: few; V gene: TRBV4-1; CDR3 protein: CASSQDLGGLGYGYTF; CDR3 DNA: TGCGCCAGCAGCCAAGACTTGGGGGGTCTCGGCTATGGCTACACCTTC
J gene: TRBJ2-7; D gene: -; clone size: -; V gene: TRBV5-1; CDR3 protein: CASTSPRSYEQYF; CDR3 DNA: TGCGCCAGCACGTCCCCTCGCTCCTACGAGCAGTACTTC
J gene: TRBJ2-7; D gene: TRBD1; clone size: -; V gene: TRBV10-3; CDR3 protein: CAISGWTGATYEQYF; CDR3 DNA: TGTGCCATCAGTGGCTGGACAGGGGCGACTTACGAGCAGTACTTC
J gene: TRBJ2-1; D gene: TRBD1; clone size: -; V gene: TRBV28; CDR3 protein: CASSTPGQGGNEQFF; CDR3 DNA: TGTGCCAGCAGTACACCGGGACAGGGAGGCAATGAGCAGTTCTTC
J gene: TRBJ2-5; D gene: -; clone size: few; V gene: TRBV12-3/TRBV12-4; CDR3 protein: CASSLLLQETQYF; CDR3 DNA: TGTGCCAGCAGCCTCCTCCTGCAAGAGACCCAGTACTTC
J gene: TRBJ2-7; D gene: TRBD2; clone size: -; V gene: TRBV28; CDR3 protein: CASMGLAAYEQYF; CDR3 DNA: TGTGCCAGCATGGGTCTAGCGGCCTACGAGCAGTACTTC
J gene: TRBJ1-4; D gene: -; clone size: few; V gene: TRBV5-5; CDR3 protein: CASSPEVYDEKLFF; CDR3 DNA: TGTGCCAGCAGCCCGGAGGTCTATGATGAAAAACTGTTTTTT
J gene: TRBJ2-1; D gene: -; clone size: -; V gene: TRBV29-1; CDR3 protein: CSVDLGYNEQFF; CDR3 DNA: TGCAGCGTTGATTTGGGGTACAATGAGCAGTTCTTC
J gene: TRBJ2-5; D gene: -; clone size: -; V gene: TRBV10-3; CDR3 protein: CAIQGQPKETQYF; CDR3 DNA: TGTGCCATCCAGGGGCAGCCTAAAGAGACCCAGTACTTC
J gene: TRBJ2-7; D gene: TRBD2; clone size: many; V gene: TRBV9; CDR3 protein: CASSVGSGSYEQYF; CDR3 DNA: TGTGCCAGCAGCGTAGGTAGCGGGAGCTACGAGCAGTACTTC
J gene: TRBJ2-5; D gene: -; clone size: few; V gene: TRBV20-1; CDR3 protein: CSARVLGGETQYF; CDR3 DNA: TGCAGTGCTAGAGTCTTGGGTGGAGAGACCCAGTACTTC
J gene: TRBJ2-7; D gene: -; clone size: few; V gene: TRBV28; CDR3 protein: CASNRDDTYEQYF; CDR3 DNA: TGTGCCAGCAACAGGGACGATACCTACGAGCAGTACTTC
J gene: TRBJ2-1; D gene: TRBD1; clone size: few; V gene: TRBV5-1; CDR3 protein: CASSSLRDRDNEQFF; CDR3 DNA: TGCGCCAGCAGCTCACTGAGGGACAGAGATAATGAGCAGTTCTTC
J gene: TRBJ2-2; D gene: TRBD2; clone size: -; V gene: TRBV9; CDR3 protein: CASTAREAGELFF; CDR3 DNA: TGTGCCAGCACGGCGCGGGAGGCCGGGGAGCTGTTTTTT
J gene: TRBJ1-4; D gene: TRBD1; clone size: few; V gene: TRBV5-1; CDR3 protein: CASSLLQGATNEKLFF; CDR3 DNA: TGCGCCAGCAGCTTGCTCCAGGGGGCAACTAATGAAAAACTGTTTTTT
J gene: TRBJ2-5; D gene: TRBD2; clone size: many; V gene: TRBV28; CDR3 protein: CASKAPGLGSWETQYF; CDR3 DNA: TGTGCCAGCAAGGCGCCGGGACTAGGCAGTTGGGAGACCCAGTACTTC
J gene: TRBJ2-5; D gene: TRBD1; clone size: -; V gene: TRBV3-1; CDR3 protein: CASSQAGQEQETQYF; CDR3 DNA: TGTGCCAGCAGCCAAGCGGGACAGGAGCAAGAGACCCAGTACTTC
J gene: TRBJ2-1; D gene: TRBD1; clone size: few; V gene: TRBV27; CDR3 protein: CASRRTGGILGQFF; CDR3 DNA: TGCGCCAGCAGGAGGACAGGGGGTATCCTAGGTCAGTTCTTC
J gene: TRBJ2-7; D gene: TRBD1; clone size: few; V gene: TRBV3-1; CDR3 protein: CASSPDRGLSSYEQYF; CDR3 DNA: TGTGCCAGCAGCCCGGACAGGGGCCTTAGCTCCTACGAGCAGTACTTC
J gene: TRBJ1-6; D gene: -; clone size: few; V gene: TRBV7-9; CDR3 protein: CASSFDNSPLHF; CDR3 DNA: TGTGCCAGCAGCTTTGATAATTCACCCCTCCACTTT
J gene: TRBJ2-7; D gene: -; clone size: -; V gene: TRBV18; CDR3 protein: CASSRQTGEGEQYF; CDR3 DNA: TGTGCCAGCTCCCGACAGACAGGGGAGGGCGAGCAGTACTTC
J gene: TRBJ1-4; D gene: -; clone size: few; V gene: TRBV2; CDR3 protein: CASSGKQGSTNEKLFF; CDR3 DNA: TGTGCCAGCAGTGGAAAGCAGGGATCAACTAATGAAAAACTGTTTTTT
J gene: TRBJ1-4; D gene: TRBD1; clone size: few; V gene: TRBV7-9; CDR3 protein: CASSLAVTGGKLFF; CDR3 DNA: TGTGCCAGCAGCTTAGCGGTGACAGGGGGTAAACTGTTTTTT
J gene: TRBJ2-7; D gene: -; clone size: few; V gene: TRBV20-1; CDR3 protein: CSAPYQRGRQTYEQYF; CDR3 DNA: TGCAGTGCTCCATATCAAAGGGGACGGCAGACCTACGAGCAGTACTTC
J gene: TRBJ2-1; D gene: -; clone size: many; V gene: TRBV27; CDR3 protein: CASSSILANRPNEQFF; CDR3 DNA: TGTGCCAGCAGTTCCATACTAGCCAATAGGCCGAATGAGCAGTTCTTC
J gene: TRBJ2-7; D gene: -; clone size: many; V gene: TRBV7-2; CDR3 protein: CASSLRGSYEQYF; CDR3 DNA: TGTGCCAGCAGCTTACGGGGGAGCTACGAGCAGTACTTC
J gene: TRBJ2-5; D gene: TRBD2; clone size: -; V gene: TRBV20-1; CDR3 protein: CSATRTSGKVWETQYF; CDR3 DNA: TGCAGTGCTACAAGGACTAGCGGGAAAGTTTGGGAGACCCAGTACTTC
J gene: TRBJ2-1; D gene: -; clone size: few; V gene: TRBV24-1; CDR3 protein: CATSVHDSRSNEQFF; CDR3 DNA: TGTGCCACCAGTGTACACGACTCGCGTAGCAATGAGCAGTTCTTC
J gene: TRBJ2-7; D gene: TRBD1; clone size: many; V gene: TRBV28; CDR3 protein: CASSDFGYPGGEQYF; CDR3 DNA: TGTGCCAGCAGCGATTTTGGGTACCCAGGGGGCGAGCAGTACTTC
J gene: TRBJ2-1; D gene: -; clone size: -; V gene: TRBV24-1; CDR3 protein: CATSDRPNEQFF; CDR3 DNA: TGTGCCACCAGTGATAGGCCAAATGAGCAGTTCTTC
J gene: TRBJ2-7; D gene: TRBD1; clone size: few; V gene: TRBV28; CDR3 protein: CASRESGQVTYEQYF; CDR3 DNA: TGTGCCAGCAGGGAATCGGGACAGGTCACCTACGAGCAGTACTTC
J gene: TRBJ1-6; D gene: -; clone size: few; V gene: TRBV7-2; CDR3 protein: CASSRQPTGSPLHF; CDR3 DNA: TGTGCCAGCAGCCGCCAACCTACGGGTTCACCCCTCCACTTT
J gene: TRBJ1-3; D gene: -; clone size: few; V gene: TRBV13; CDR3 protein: CASSIRTAGNTIYF; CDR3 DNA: TGTGCCAGCAGCATCCGGACAGCTGGAAACACCATATATTTT
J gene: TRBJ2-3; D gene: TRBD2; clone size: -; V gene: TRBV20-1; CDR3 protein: CSAPQTSGGDTQYF; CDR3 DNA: TGCAGTGCCCCACAGACTAGCGGAGGCGATACGCAGTATTTT
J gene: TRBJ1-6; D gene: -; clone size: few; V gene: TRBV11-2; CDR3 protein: CASSLDLQGICHF; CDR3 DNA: TGTGCCAGCAGCTTAGACCTTCAGGGAATCTGCCACTTT
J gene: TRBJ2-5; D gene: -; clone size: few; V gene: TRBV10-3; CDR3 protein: CAISEYGKETQYF; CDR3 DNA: TGCGCCATCAGTGAATATGGAAAAGAGACCCAGTACTTC
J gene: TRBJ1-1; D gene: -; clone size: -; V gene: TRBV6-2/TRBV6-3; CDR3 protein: CASGEMNTEAFF; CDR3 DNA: TGTGCCAGCGGGGAGATGAACACTGAAGCTTTCTTT
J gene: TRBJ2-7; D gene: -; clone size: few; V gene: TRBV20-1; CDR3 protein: CSARGSGGRDDEQYF; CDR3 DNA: TGCAGTGCTAGAGGTTCCGGTGGGCGGGATGACGAGCAGTACTTC
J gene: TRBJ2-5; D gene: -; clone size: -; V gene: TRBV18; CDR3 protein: CASSAPPGNGQYF; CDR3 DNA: TGTGCCAGCTCTGCCCCCCCGGGGAACGGGCAGTACTTC
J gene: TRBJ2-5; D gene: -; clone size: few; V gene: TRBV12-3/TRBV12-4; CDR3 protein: CASSVDSRKETQYF; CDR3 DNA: TGTGCCAGCAGCGTAGACAGCAGAAAAGAGACCCAGTACTTC
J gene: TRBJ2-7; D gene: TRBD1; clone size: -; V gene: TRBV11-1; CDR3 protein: CASSFRQGLNEQYF; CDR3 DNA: TGTGCCAGCAGCTTTAGACAGGGTCTGAACGAGCAGTACTTC
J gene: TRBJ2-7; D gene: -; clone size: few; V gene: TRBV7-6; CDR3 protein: CASSPGSDHEQYF; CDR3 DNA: TGTGCCAGCTCCCCTGGTAGCGATCACGAGCAGTACTTC
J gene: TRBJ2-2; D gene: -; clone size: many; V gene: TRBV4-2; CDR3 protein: CASSQDRAPTGELFF; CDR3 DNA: TGTGCCAGCAGCCAAGACAGGGCTCCCACCGGGGAGCTGTTTTTT
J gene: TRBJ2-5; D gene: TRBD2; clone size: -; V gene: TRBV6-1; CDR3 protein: CASTTSLAVETQYF; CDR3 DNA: TGTGCCAGCACGACCTCTCTAGCGGTGGAGACCCAGTACTTC
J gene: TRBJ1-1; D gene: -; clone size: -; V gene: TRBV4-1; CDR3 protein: CASSQDVSTEAFF; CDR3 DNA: TGCGCCAGCAGCCAAGATGTCAGCACTGAAGCTTTCTTT
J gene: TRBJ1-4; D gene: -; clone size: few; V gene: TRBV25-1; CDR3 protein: CASRAGATNEKLFF; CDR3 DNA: TGTGCCAGCAGGGCAGGGGCAACTAATGAAAAACTGTTTTTT
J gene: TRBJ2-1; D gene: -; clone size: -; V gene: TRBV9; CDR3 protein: CASSVAGDSYNEQFF; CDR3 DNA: TGTGCCAGCAGCGTAGCTGGTGACTCCTACAATGAGCAGTTCTTC
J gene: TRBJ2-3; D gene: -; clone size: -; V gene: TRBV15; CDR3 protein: CATGADTQYF; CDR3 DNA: TGTGCCACCGGGGCAGATACGCAGTATTTT
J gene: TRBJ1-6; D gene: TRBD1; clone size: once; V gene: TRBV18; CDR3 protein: CAGSVDRGSPLHF; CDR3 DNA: TGTGCCGGCTCAGTGGACAGGGGCTCACCCCTCCACTTT
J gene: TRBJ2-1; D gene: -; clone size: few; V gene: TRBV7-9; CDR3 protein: CASSLLDPGSYNEQFF; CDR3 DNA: TGTGCCAGCAGCCTCCTCGACCCTGGCTCCTACAATGAGCAGTTCTTC
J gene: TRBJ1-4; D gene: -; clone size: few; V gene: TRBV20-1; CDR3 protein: CSVLDRDNEKLFF; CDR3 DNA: TGCAGTGTCCTGGACAGAGATAATGAAAAACTGTTTTTT
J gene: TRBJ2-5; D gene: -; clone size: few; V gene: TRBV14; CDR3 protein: CASSQVEASYQETQYF; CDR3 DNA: TGTGCCAGCAGCCAAGTAGAAGCGAGCTACCAAGAGACCCAGTACTTC